The next 25 T cell receptor beta chains were all read from a single sample in a study of shared clonotypes between healthy human individuals. Positively selected for CCR7, the CD45RO-negative cells used as naive CD8 cells excluded terminally differentiated effector memory CD45RA+ cells. Sequencing was performed with immunoSEQ multiplex PCR; in TCRdb, only in-frame clones are kept and a portion is missing. The sample lists roughly 2 million clones, about 94% occurring once. The sample comprised naive CD8+ T cells sorted from blood. The receptors shown here come from a man between 18 and 35 years old in good health.

The J gene is TRBJ2-3, the V gene TRBV2; 9 nucleotides align to TRBD2. CDR1 and CDR2 from the germline V gene are SNHLY and FYNNEI. With 7 bases clipped from V and 5 bases from J, the junction kept 7 bases outside the gene matches. The CDR3 has 14 amino acids. The CDR3 is CASTLAGALDTQYF. CDR3 DNA sequence: TGTGCCAGCACCTTAGCGGGAGCGCTAGATACGCAGTATTTT.

The V call is TRBV6-5, the J call TRBJ2-1; 7 nucleotides align to TRBD1. CDR1 MNHEY and CDR2 SVGAGI come from the germline V gene. Germline trimming cut 1 base from V and 9 bases from J; bases unmatched to any gene: 6. The CDR3 is made up of 14 amino acids. CDR3 residues: CASSYLEGAGEQFF. The CDR3 nucleotides are TGTGCCAGCAGTTACTTAGAGGGGGCTGGTGAGCAGTTCTTC.

For this clone: The sample carries other DNA sequences with the same CDR3. The chain has TRBV6-5 and TRBJ2-7, with a tentative D call TRBD1 (5 bases). V shed 0 bases and J shed 4 bases, with 13 bases lying between them. CDR1 MNHEY and CDR2 SVGAGI come from the germline V gene. This CDR3 comprises 15 residues. The CDR3: CASSYSKTGSYEQYF. The CDR3 DNA is TGTGCCAGCAGTTACTCGAAAACAGGTTCATACGAGCAGTACTTC.

V usage is TRBV5-6 and J usage is TRBJ2-7; 10 positions agree with TRBD2. The J segment lost 6 bases and the V segment lost 3 bases, leaving 9 bases of the junction unmatched. The CDR3 sequence is 15 residues long. Germline V CDR1 and CDR2: SGHDT, YYEEEE. Here the CDR3 reads CASSSLTSGWTEQYF. In DNA, the CDR3 is TGTGCCAGCAGCTCCCTGACTAGCGGGTGGACCGAGCAGTACTTC.

A remark on this clone: The junction departs from germline at one end; a sequencing error may be responsible. CDR3 residues: CASSFISGPINF. Here the CDR3 DNA reads TGTGCCAGCAGCTTTATTAGTGGTCCCATCAACTTC. This rearrangement joins TRBV7-2 to TRBJ2-7, with D unclear. The CDR3 contains 12 residues. Germline CDR1 is SGHTA and CDR2 is FQGNSA.

The rearrangement joins TRBV7-6 to TRBJ2-1; 7 nucleotides line up with TRBD2. Trimming at V came to 3 bases and at J to 6 bases, leaving 5 bases not matched to a gene. Germline lookup yields CDR1 SGHVS and CDR2 FNYEAQ. The CDR3 loop spans 14 amino acids. CDR3: CASSFPGGFNEQFF. For the CDR3, the DNA is TGTGCCAGCAGCTTCCCCGGGGGGTTCAATGAGCAGTTCTTC. The full variable domain, completed using reference TRBV7-6 and TRBJ2-1, is GAGVSQSPRYKVTKRGQDVALRCDPISGHVSLYWYRQALGQGPEFLTYFNYEAQQDKSGLPNDRFSAERPEGSISTLTIQRTEQRDSAMYRCASSFPGGFNEQFFGPGTRLTVL.

The chain uses TRBV27 and TRBJ1-5; D gene uncertain. V was trimmed by 0 bases and J by 9 bases, leaving 15 bases between them. The CDR3 consists of 15 residues. In germline, CDR1 is MNHEY, CDR2 SMNVEV (reference sequence). The CDR3 coding sequence is TGTGCCAGCAGTTTATCGAGAGGCGCCTCAGGGCCCCAGCATTTT. Translating it yields CASSLSRGASGPQHF.

For this clone: This sample also contains other DNA sequences that code for the same CDR3. The CDR3 DNA follows: TGTGCCAGCAGCTTGGGTGGATATGGCTACACCTTC. This codes for CASSLGGYGYTF. The rearrangement uses TRBV5-4 and TRBJ1-2; D is unclear. Trimming took 0 bases from V and 5 from J, leaving 5 bases between them. The CDR3 consists of 12 residues. Germline V gene lookup returns CDR1 SGHNT and CDR2 YYREEE (reference sequence). The variable domain in full, with the rest retrieved from reference TRBV5-4 and TRBJ1-2, is ETGVTQSPTHLIKTRGQQVTLRCSSQSGHNTVSWYQQALGQGPQFIFQYYREEENGRGNFPPRFSGLQFPNYSSELNVNALELDDSALYLCASSLGGYGYTFGSGTRLTVV.

This chain links TRBV2 with TRBJ1-1; D uncertain. Deletions cut 8 bases from V and 6 bases from J, with 10 bases between. CDR1 SNHLY and CDR2 FYNNEI come from the germline V gene. This CDR3 comprises 11 residues. DNA for the CDR3: TGTGCCAGCCCCGGCCCCTCTGAAGCTTTCTTT. It specifies CASPGPSEAFF.

V is TRBV5-4 and J is TRBJ1-2; D is undetermined. Deletions cut 0 bases from V and 8 bases from J, with 11 bases between. CDR3 length: 13 residues. Germline V gene lookup returns CDR1 SGHNT and CDR2 YYREEE (reference sequence). As DNA, the CDR3 is TGTGCCAGCAGCTTGGGGTACCCTGAAGGCTACACCTTC. Its protein product is CASSLGYPEGYTF.

This clone occurred a few times. The sample carries other DNA sequences with the same CDR3. This sequence joins TRBV6-5 and TRBJ2-7; 12 bases fit TRBD2. After removal of 2 bases from V and 4 bases from J, the junction contained 3 bases not matched to a gene. From germline, CDR1 is MNHEY and CDR2 SVGAGI. The CDR3 has 15 residues. The CDR3 region has the DNA TGTGCCAGCAGTTACAGGACTAGCGGGACTTACGAGCAGTACTTC. This gives the protein CASSYRTSGTYEQYF.

The genes are TRBV14 and TRBJ1-5, with 7 bases aligning to TRBD1. With 5 bases clipped from V and 4 bases from J, the junction kept 8 bases outside the gene matches. Germline loops: CDR1 SGHDN, CDR2 FVKESK. The CDR3 covers 15 residues. CDR3 residues: CASSIDRELNQPQHF. CDR3 nucleotides: TGTGCCAGCAGCATTGACAGGGAACTAAATCAGCCCCAGCATTTT.

About this clone itself: Other nucleotide sequences from this sample produce the same CDR3. The V call is TRBV6-5, the J call TRBJ1-5, with D hard to call. Deletions cut 2 bases from V and 2 bases from J, with 1 base between. From germline, CDR1 is MNHEY and CDR2 SVGAGI. The CDR3 loop spans 12 amino acids. CDR3 in amino acids: CASSYGNQPQHF. CDR3 sequence (DNA): TGTGCCAGCAGTTACGGCAATCAGCCCCAGCATTTT.

The rearrangement uses TRBV18 and TRBJ2-1; TRBD2 aligns across 11 bases. The V gene's germline CDR1 is KGHSH and CDR2 LQKENI. With V trimmed by 4 bases and J by 0 bases, 11 bases remained unmatched. This CDR3 has 19 amino acids. The CDR3 DNA reads as TGTGCCAGCTCACTTGTTCTGGTGACTAGCGGGGACTCCTACAATGAGCAGTTCTTC. Translated: CASSLVLVTSGDSYNEQFF.

V and J are TRBV5-1 and TRBJ2-7; 10 bases align to TRBD1. The CDR3 has 15 amino acids. Trimming cost V 5 bases and J 2 bases; bases outside gene matches: 7. The germline V gene encodes CDR1 SGHRS and CDR2 YFSETQ. The CDR3 coding sequence is TGCGCCAGCAGTTCGGTGGGACAGGGGACCTACGAGCAGTACTTC. Its protein is CASSSVGQGTYEQYF.

The V gene is TRBV4-1, the J gene TRBJ2-2; D might be TRBD1 or TRBD2, each matching 5 bases. The CDR3 is made up of 13 amino acids. V lost 4 bases and J 7 bases, leaving 10 bases between the germline ends. Per the germline V gene, CDR1 is MGHRA and CDR2 is YSYEKL. CDR3 sequence (DNA): TGCGCCAGCAGCCGCGAGGGGATCGGGGAGCTGTTTTTT. It encodes CASSREGIGELFF.

The gene calls are TRBV11-2 and TRBJ2-5, with D possibly matching TRBD2 (5 bases). Trimming shortened V by 4 bases and J by 0 bases, and 12 bases separated the two germline ends. The CDR3 loop spans 15 amino acids. Germline V lookup: CDR1 SGHAT, CDR2 FQNNGV. The CDR3 spells CASSSWTEDQETQYF. CDR3 DNA sequence: TGTGCCAGCAGCTCCTGGACTGAAGACCAAGAGACCCAGTACTTC.

The V call is TRBV27, the J call TRBJ2-7, with 8 bases that match TRBD2. Trimming removed 5 bases from V and 7 bases from J; junction bases left unmatched: 13. CDR1 and CDR2 (germline): MNHEY, SMNVEV (reference sequence). This CDR3 comprises 15 residues. The CDR3 is CASSPGGQPLGEQYF. The DNA of the CDR3 is TGTGCCAGCAGTCCGGGAGGGCAACCCTTAGGAGAGCAGTACTTC.

The chain has TRBV2 and TRBJ2-3, with 11 bases lining up with TRBD2. CDR1 is SNHLY, CDR2 FYNNEI, per germline. Trimming cost V 7 bases and J 2 bases; bases outside gene matches: 8. The CDR3 is 16 amino acids. This CDR3 reads CASNFLAGGLTDTQYF. CDR3 sequence (DNA): TGTGCCAGCAATTTCTTAGCGGGGGGGCTCACAGATACGCAGTATTTT.

The chain recombines TRBV7-6 with TRBJ2-1; no reliable D call. There are 13 residues in the CDR3. The ends were cut back, 1 base at V and 6 bases at J, with 7 bases in the middle. Germline V CDR1 and CDR2: SGHVS, FNYEAQ. The CDR3 sequence: CASSLEGFNEQFF. CDR3 in DNA: TGTGCCAGCAGCTTAGAGGGCTTCAATGAGCAGTTCTTC.

The chain is built from TRBV7-9 and TRBJ2-2; TRBD2 might be the D (6 bases). V was trimmed by 5 bases and J by 2 bases, leaving 15 bases between them. This CDR3 region has 16 residues. Germline V gene sequence: CDR1 SEHNR, CDR2 FQNEAQ (reference sequence). CDR3 residues: CASSPPPGLNTGELFF. The DNA for the CDR3 is TGTGCCAGCAGCCCACCCCCGGGACTCAACACCGGGGAGCTGTTTTTT.

The rearrangement joins TRBV5-4 to TRBJ2-7; TRBD2 is a possible D gene (6 bases). The V end was cut by 2 bases, the J end by 0 bases, with 12 bases between. CDR3 length: 15 amino acids. CDR1 and CDR2 from the germline V gene are SGHNT and YYREEE (reference sequence). CDR3 protein: CASSFGRGSSYEQYF. For the CDR3, the DNA is TGTGCCAGCAGCTTTGGGCGGGGAAGCTCCTACGAGCAGTACTTC. Looking up the rest from reference TRBV5-4 and TRBJ2-7 gives the full variable domain: ETGVTQSPTHLIKTRGQQVTLRCSSQSGHNTVSWYQQALGQGPQFIFQYYREEENGRGNFPPRFSGLQFPNYSSELNVNALELDDSALYLCASSFGRGSSYEQYFGPGTRLTVT.

This chain links TRBV7-6 with TRBJ1-3; D not resolved. The CDR3 loop spans 18 amino acids. Per germline, CDR1 SGHVS and CDR2 FNYEAQ. V dropped 5 bases and J dropped 0 bases, with 20 bases sitting between them. This CDR3 reads CASSHSRREGASGNTIYF. CDR3 nucleotides: TGTGCCAGCAGCCATAGTCGGAGGGAGGGCGCCTCTGGAAACACCATATATTTT.

The chain links TRBV28 to TRBJ2-1; TRBD2 agrees at 11 bases. V lost 4 bases and J lost 9; bases outside the gene matches: 5. CDR3 size: 14 residues. Germline CDR1 MDHEN, CDR2 SYDVKM. The CDR3 sequence is CASSSLAGVGEQFF. CDR3 nucleotides: TGTGCCAGCAGTTCACTAGCGGGGGTCGGTGAGCAGTTCTTC.

This clone appeared a single time. This sequence joins TRBV7-8 and TRBJ2-7; D remains ambiguous. The CDR3 has 13 residues. V dropped 1 base and J dropped 3 bases, with 7 bases sitting between them. CDR1 SGHVS and CDR2 FQNEAQ come from the germline V gene. The CDR3 DNA sequence: TGTGCCAGCAGCTTAGATGATTACTACGAGCAGTACTTC. This encodes CASSLDDYYEQYF.